This TCR beta chain was documented in a study of blood T cell repertoires in COVID-19. Overall study: The origin of the acute and convalescent COVID-19 samples was the United States, Italy and Spain.

There are 16 residues in the CDR3. Germline lookup yields CDR1 LGHNA and CDR2 YNFKEQ. Losses at the gene ends were 4 bases for V and 4 bases for J; bases not matched to a gene: 4. How the authors handled the data: Using reference gene primer amplification, nucleated cell counts were estimated. The data were produced by immunoSEQ multiplex PCR, yet TCRdb's version contains in-frame clones alone and is incomplete. V, J and clone size are those of that table, while D and trimming were read from the DNA. This table holds around 150,000 clones, 70% to 80% found once. This TCR derives from an elderly woman with active or convalescent COVID-19. Sequencing input: peripheral blood. This rearrangement joins TRBV4-2 to TRBJ2-1, with 13 bases that match TRBD2. The CDR3 region has the DNA TGTGCCAGCAGCCCCCGGACTAGCGGGGGATACAATGAGCAGTTCTTC. Translating it yields CASSPRTSGGYNEQFF.